This TCR beta chain was sequenced for a study of shared clonotypes between healthy human individuals. It was at deep level that the assay was run. Clones were sequenced by immunoSEQ multiplex PCR, and TCRdb holds only the in-frame ones, with some missing. The sample includes about 2.3 million clones, about 92% of them seen just once. CDR1 and CDR2 from the germline V gene are SGHRS and YFSETQ. J gave up 3 bases and V 5 bases, and 10 bases lay outside the gene matches. This CDR3 has 15 residues. The source of this sequence is a young man in good health. Some clones in this sample may be carry-over from other donors' samples. The specimen sequenced was naive CD4+ T cells from PBMCs. Subset indicated: CD45RA+ positively selected. This rearrangement joins TRBV5-1 to TRBJ2-7; the match to TRBD2 covers 8 bases. In DNA, the CDR3 is TGCGCCAGCAGGACCGCACCGGGACTAGTCTACGAGCAGTACTTC. Protein: CASRTAPGLVYEQYF. The full variable domain, its missing parts supplied by reference TRBV5-1 and TRBJ2-7, is KAGVTQTPRYLIKTRGQQVTLSCSPISGHRSVSWYQQTPGQGLQFLFEYFSETQRNKGNFPGRFSGRQFSNSRSEMNVSTLELGDSALYLCASRTAPGLVYEQYFGPGTRLTVT.